What follows are 8 T cell receptor beta chains derived from one specimen sequenced in a study of beta chain features in type 1 diabetes (dated by TCRdb to about 2018). The library was built by means of the immunoSEQ multiplex PCR assay. All of the isolated RNA was reverse transcribed with the High Capacity cDNA Reverse Transcription Kit, so expressed TCRB transcripts were sequenced. TCRdb stores this immuneACCESS table with in-frame sequences only. Part of the clones is absent; in the studies checked, under half of the shortfall reflects unresolved V genes, and no reason is known for the rest. The sample profile shows 300,000 to 400,000 clones; about a tenth of them were found once. The ten largest clonotypes hold over 0.95% of the sample. These receptors have no known antigen. The paper as a whole reports these results and caveats: Type 1 diabetes patients showed a moderate but significant shortening of TCRB CDR3 length in all four CD4+ subsets.

The sample comprised central memory CD4+ T cells from blood. The receptors originated from a man aged 25 to 45 with type 1 diabetes.

This clone turned up a few times. The V and J genes are TRBV23-1 and TRBJ2-2, with D possibly matching TRBD2 (5 bases). TRBV23-1 is filed as an ORF, its function uncertain. CDR3 length equals 15 residues. Between the trimmed V and J ends, which lost 0 bases and 7 bases, there was a span of 12 bases. The CDR3 loop is CASSQSTIGGGELFF. The CDR3 DNA reads TGCGCCAGCAGTCAATCAACAATAGGAGGCGGGGAGCTGTTTTTT.

V is TRBV4-3 and J is TRBJ1-6; 9 bases fit TRBD1. Germline trimming cut 3 bases from V and 5 bases from J; bases unmatched to any gene: 8. Per the germline V gene, CDR1 is LGHNA and CDR2 is YSLEER. The CDR3 runs 17 residues. CDR3 bases: TGCGCCAGCAGCCAGAGACGGACAGGGGCGGATAATTCACCCCTCCACTTT. Its protein is CASSQRRTGADNSPLHF.

In its sample, this clone was seen a few times. This chain uses TRBV4-3 with TRBJ2-7, with D perhaps matching TRBD1 (6 bases). The CDR3 has 14 amino acids. The ends were cut back, 4 bases at V and 7 bases at J, with 17 bases in the middle. From germline, CDR1 is LGHNA and CDR2 YSLEER. CDR3 coding DNA: TGCGCCAGCAGCCCACATGCGCAGGGGCGAGAGCAGTACTTC. This encodes CASSPHAQGREQYF.

V is TRBV7-2 and J is TRBJ2-3, with 11 bases that match TRBD1. V dropped 4 bases and J dropped 5; count of bases not matched to a gene: 8. The CDR3 consists of 16 residues. Germline values: CDR1 SGHTA, CDR2 FQGNSA. The CDR3 here is CASSSFGQGAGDTQYF. The CDR3 DNA follows: TGTGCCAGCAGCTCCTTTGGACAGGGGGCAGGAGATACGCAGTATTTT.

V gene TRBV29-1 combines with J gene TRBJ2-3, with 9 bases lining up with TRBD1. Losses at the gene ends were 5 bases for V and 3 bases for J; bases not matched to a gene: 6. Per the germline V gene, CDR1 is SQVTM and CDR2 is ANQGSEA. There are 14 residues in the CDR3. The DNA of the CDR3 is TGCAGCGTTAGTACAGGGGGCGGGACAGATACGCAGTATTTT. It encodes CSVSTGGGTDTQYF.

The genes are TRBV6-6 and TRBJ2-3, with TRBD2 matching over 9 bases. The CDR3 has 15 amino acids. Germline V gene sequence: CDR1 MNHNY, CDR2 SVGAGI (reference sequence). V lost 7 bases to trimming and J lost 6 bases; unmatched junction nucleotides: 11. The CDR3 loop is CASTPSGGIKDTQYF. CDR3 DNA: TGTGCCAGCACCCCGAGCGGGGGGATCAAGGATACGCAGTATTTT.

Only a few counts were recorded for this clone. The chain couples TRBV18 to TRBJ1-1, with D perhaps matching TRBD1 (5 bases). Germline V gives CDR1 KGHSH, CDR2 LQKENI. The CDR3 runs 13 residues. V lost 1 base to trimming and J lost 5 bases, with 8 bases between them. The CDR3 loop reads CASSPQGQTEAFF. CDR3 DNA sequence: TGTGCCAGCTCACCACAGGGGCAGACTGAAGCTTTCTTT.

This clone turned up a few times. This rearrangement joins TRBV5-1 to TRBJ1-4; D is unresolved. The V gene's germline CDR1 is SGHRS and CDR2 YFSETQ. V lost 1 base and J lost 2, with 12 bases in between. This CDR3 contains 16 residues. The CDR3 loop reads CASSLPDPGTNEKLFF. In nucleotides, the CDR3 is TGCGCCAGCAGCTTGCCTGATCCCGGGACTAATGAAAAACTGTTTTTT.